The rows below give T cell receptor beta chains drawn from one sample of a study of T cell changes during pregnancy in multiple sclerosis. Clones were sequenced by immunoSEQ multiplex PCR, and TCRdb holds only the in-frame ones, with some missing. Seen here are over 85,000 clones, 91% observed once, and the top ten hold around 1.8%. Sample: peripheral blood, taken in the first trimester of pregnancy. The receptors derive from a female donor in good health, enrolled as a control in a pregnancy study. Both conserved end residues are part of each CDR3. A D gene is named only where the DNA matches it firmly. Clone size, where shown, is once, few, many, or a class for clones that have expanded.

clone_size	v_call	j_call	d_call	cdr3_nt	cdr3_aa
-	TRBV7-9	TRBJ2-5	TRBD2	TGTGCCAGCAGCTTCGGCGGGGGGCGTTGGGAGACCCAGTACTTC	CASSFGGGRWETQYF
-	TRBV2	TRBJ1-4	TRBD1	TGTGCCAGCAGTGAAGGGACAGGGGGTTTTTCTAATGAAAAACTGTTTTTT	CASSEGTGGFSNEKLFF
-	TRBV10-3	TRBJ1-3	TRBD1	TGTGCCATCAGTGCCGGGACAGAAGGAAACACCATATATTTT	CAISAGTEGNTIYF
-	TRBV11-2	TRBJ2-3	-	TGTGCCAGCAGCTTACGGGGTACGACAGATACGCAGTATTTT	CASSLRGTTDTQYF
-	TRBV2	TRBJ2-1	TRBD1	TGTGCCAGCACAGGGACAGCTTTTAACAATGAGCAGTTCTTC	CASTGTAFNNEQFF
-	TRBV9	TRBJ2-7	TRBD2	TGTGCCAGCACCCCGGGCGGGGGCTCCTACGAGCAGTACTTC	CASTPGGGSYEQYF
-	TRBV7-9	TRBJ2-1	-	TGTGCCAGCAGCCGTGGCGGCTCCTACAATGAGCAGTTCTTC	CASSRGGSYNEQFF
-	TRBV9	TRBJ1-1	TRBD1	TGTGCCAGCAGCGTGGGGGACAGGAACACTGAAGCTTTCTTT	CASSVGDRNTEAFF
-	TRBV7-8	TRBJ1-6	-	TGTGCCAGCAGCTTACGGGGGAGCTCCTATAATTCACCCCTCCACTTT	CASSLRGSSYNSPLHF
-	TRBV14	TRBJ1-2	-	TGTGCCAGCAGCCTTGACAGTGGGTATGGCTACACCTTC	CASSLDSGYGYTF
few	TRBV15	TRBJ1-3	-	TGTGCCACCAGCAGAAAGTACACCGGAGGTCGGGAAGACACCATATATTTT	CATSRKYTGGREDTIYF
once	TRBV2	TRBJ2-7	-	TGTGCCAGCAGTCATCTGGACAGCTACGAGCAGTACTTC	CASSHLDSYEQYF
few	TRBV4-1	TRBJ1-3	TRBD1	TGCGCCAGCAGCCAACACGGGACAGGGGGAAACACCATATATTTT	CASSQHGTGGNTIYF
once	TRBV11-2	TRBJ1-1	TRBD1	TGTGCCAGCACAAAACCGGGACAGATGAACACTGAAGCTTTCTTT	CASTKPGQMNTEAFF
-	TRBV5-1	TRBJ1-4	-	TGCGCCAGCAGCTTATCCTTTAATGAAAAACTGTTTTTT	CASSLSFNEKLFF
-	TRBV6-4	TRBJ2-3	TRBD2	TGTGCCAGCAGAGAGCTAGCGGGGCCTCGTGGTACGCAGTATTTT	CASRELAGPRGTQYF
-	TRBV12-5	TRBJ1-3	-	TGTGCTAGTGGTTTGGCCAGGGGTTTAGCCATATATTTT	CASGLARGLAIYF